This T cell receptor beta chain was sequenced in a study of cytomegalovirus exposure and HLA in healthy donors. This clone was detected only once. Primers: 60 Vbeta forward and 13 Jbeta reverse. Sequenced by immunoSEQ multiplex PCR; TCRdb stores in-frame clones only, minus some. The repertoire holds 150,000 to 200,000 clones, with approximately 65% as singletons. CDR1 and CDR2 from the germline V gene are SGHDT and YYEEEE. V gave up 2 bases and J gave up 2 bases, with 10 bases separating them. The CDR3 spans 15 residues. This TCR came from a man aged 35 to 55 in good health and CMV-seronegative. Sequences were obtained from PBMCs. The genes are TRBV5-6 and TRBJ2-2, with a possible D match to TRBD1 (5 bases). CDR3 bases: TGTGCCAGCAGCTTTTTGGACATAAACACCGGGGAGCTGTTTTTT. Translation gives CASSFLDINTGELFF.